Below are 21 T cell receptor beta chains sequenced from a single sample in a study of T cell repertoires in cytomegalovirus infection. Their antigens are not known. TCRdb processed the reads anew with MiXCR; each CDR3 protein has one entry. The sample lists around 800,000 distinct CDR3 sequences; around a third were seen once. The sequences come from cultured CD8+ T cells from PBMCs, collected from culture after CMV antigen stimulation. These receptors were taken from a human donor in good health (CMV status not recorded). Some clones in this sample may be carry-over from other donors' samples.

The V and J genes are TRBV6-5 and TRBJ1-5; D is unclear. The germline V gene has CDR1 MNHEY and CDR2 SVGAGI. This CDR3 comprises 15 residues. V was trimmed by 4 bases and J by 4 bases, leaving 14 bases between them. The CDR3 reads CASSSGGGFNQPQHF. CDR3 DNA: TGTGCCAGCAGTTCTGGTGGAGGGTTTAATCAGCCCCAGCATTTT.

DNA of the CDR3: TGTGCCAGCAGCTTGGGTACTGAAATTAACACCGGGGAGCTGTTTTTT. Translated, it gives CASSLGTEINTGELFF. J is TRBJ2-2 and V is TRBV5-5; no clear D gene. The V gene lost 0 bases and the J gene lost 2 bases, with 11 bases spanning the gap. Germline CDR1 SGHKS, CDR2 YYEKEE (reference sequence). This CDR3 region has 16 residues.

J is TRBJ1-1 and V is TRBV5-1; 8 bases map to TRBD1. V shed 1 base and J 3 bases; nucleotides not matched to a gene: 2. Germline CDR1 is SGHRS and CDR2 is YFSETQ. The CDR3 contains 14 residues. The CDR3 here is CASSLHRGDTEAFF. CDR3 coding DNA: TGCGCCAGCAGCTTGCACAGGGGGGACACTGAAGCTTTCTTT.

The sample holds many counts of this clonotype. The chain is built from TRBV7-3 and TRBJ2-1, with TRBD1 matching over 10 bases. With V trimmed by 4 bases and J by 7 bases, 7 bases remained unmatched. The CDR3 covers 15 residues. In germline, CDR1 is SGHTA, CDR2 FQGTGA. The CDR3 DNA sequence: TGTGCCAGCAGCTATGGACAGGGGGTCTGGAATGAGCAGTTCTTC. It translates to CASSYGQGVWNEQFF.

The chain's CDR3 is CASSPWQVSYEQYF. The CDR3 nucleotides are TGTGCCAGCAGCCCCTGGCAGGTCTCCTACGAGCAGTACTTC. The chain recombines TRBV6-5 with TRBJ2-7; D is unclear. Trimming stripped 6 bases from V and 0 bases from J, with 12 bases between. Germline V gene lookup returns CDR1 MNHEY and CDR2 SVGAGI. CDR3 length equals 14 residues.

This rearrangement joins TRBV7-2 to TRBJ2-1; D may match TRBD1 or TRBD2 (5 bases each). Per germline, CDR1 SGHTA and CDR2 FQGNSA. Deletions cut 4 bases from V and 14 bases from J, with 15 bases between. This CDR3 region has 12 residues. CDR3 DNA: TGTGCCAGCAGCTCCGGGGACCCTAGAAAGTTCTTC. It translates to CASSSGDPRKFF.

This clonotype was detected only a few times. The chain employs TRBV12-3 or TRBV12-4 and TRBJ2-7, with TRBD1 matching over 8 bases. The CDR3 extends over 13 amino acids. The ends lost 5 bases at V and 3 bases at J; junction bases unmatched: 3. The CDR3 region has the DNA TGTGCCAGCAGTAATACAGGGGGCTACGAGCAGTACTTC. Its translation: CASSNTGGYEQYF.

This clonotype occurred a few times. The CDR3 loop reads CASSYSISGAYNEQFF. As DNA, the CDR3 is TGTGCCAGCAGTTACTCGATAAGCGGGGCCTACAATGAGCAGTTCTTC. This sequence joins TRBV6-6 and TRBJ2-1; TRBD2 matches at 7 bases. The CDR3 consists of 16 residues. The germline CDR1 and CDR2 sequences are MNHNY and SVGAGI (reference sequence). Trimming cost V 0 bases and J 2 bases; bases outside gene matches: 4.

This clonotype was recorded a few times. The chain is built from TRBV29-1 and TRBJ1-2; 9 bases map to TRBD1. CDR3 size: 14 residues. Germline V CDR1 and CDR2: SQVTM, ANQGSEA. V dropped 6 bases and J dropped 2; count of bases not matched to a gene: 7. This CDR3 is CSVPGQGPNYGYTF. The CDR3 nucleotides read TGCAGCGTCCCGGGACAGGGCCCGAACTATGGCTACACCTTC.

This clonotype was observed many times. The CDR3 DNA follows: TGTGCCAGCAGCCATGGGACAGTAAGCAATCAGCCCCAGCATTTT. Residues: CASSHGTVSNQPQHF. The rearrangement links TRBV7-2 to TRBJ1-5; 7 nucleotides agree with TRBD1. Germline V gives CDR1 SGHTA, CDR2 FQGNSA. Trimming removed 5 bases from V and 1 base from J; junction bases left unmatched: 5. This CDR3 comprises 15 residues.

The rearrangement joins TRBV5-5 to TRBJ1-2; unclear D gene. The CDR3 is made up of 14 amino acids. V lost 2 bases and J 5 bases, leaving 13 bases between the germline ends. The germline CDR1 and CDR2 sequences are SGHKS and YYEKEE (reference sequence). The CDR3 region has the DNA TGTGCCAGCAGCTTTGATTCAGGATTTTATGGCTACACCTTC. This sequence encodes CASSFDSGFYGYTF.

This clonotype turned up a few times. The chain is built from TRBV5-6 and TRBJ2-2; D gene uncertain. V lost 3 bases and J lost 7, with 10 bases in between. Germline V CDR1 and CDR2: SGHDT, YYEEEE. The CDR3 covers 13 residues. The CDR3 sequence: CASSWLNGGELFF. The CDR3 DNA is TGTGCCAGCAGCTGGTTAAATGGCGGGGAGCTGTTTTTT.

V is TRBV6-2 or TRBV6-3 and J is TRBJ1-5; weak D call: TRBD1 (6 bases). V was trimmed by 7 bases and J by 2 bases, leaving 12 bases between them. The CDR3 has 14 residues. The germline V gene has CDR1 MNHEY and CDR2 SVGEGT. The CDR3 reads CASTIRQGNQPQHF. The CDR3 nucleotides read TGTGCCAGCACTATTCGACAGGGCAATCAGCCCCAGCATTTT.

This clonotype occurred a few times. The J gene is TRBJ2-1, the V gene TRBV10-3, with TRBD2 as a possible D gene (6 bases). V was shortened by 10 bases and J by 9 bases, with 22 bases between the two germline ends. CDR3 size: 14 residues. Germline lookup yields CDR1 ENHRY and CDR2 SYGVKD. The CDR3 here is CASQIRGGSSEQFF. CDR3 nucleotides: TGTGCCAGCCAAATACGGGGAGGATCGAGTGAGCAGTTCTTC.

This clonotype was counted many times. V is TRBV10-3 and J is TRBJ1-1; the match to TRBD1 covers 8 bases. The CDR3 totals 15 residues. J gave up 3 bases and V 6 bases, and 9 bases lay outside the gene matches. In germline, CDR1 is ENHRY, CDR2 SYGVKD. The CDR3: CAIREDRGFDTEAFF. The CDR3 nucleotides read TGTGCCATCAGGGAAGACAGGGGATTTGACACTGAAGCTTTCTTT.

V is TRBV9 and J is TRBJ2-2, with D unresolved. The CDR3 has 16 residues. The V gene's germline CDR1 is SGDLS and CDR2 YYNGEE. V gave up 0 bases and J gave up 2 bases, with 11 bases separating them. CDR3: CASSVERVANTGELFF. The CDR3 nucleotides read TGTGCCAGCAGCGTAGAAAGGGTCGCAAACACCGGGGAGCTGTTTTTT. Based on the CDR3 plus reference TRBV9 and TRBJ2-2, the full variable domain is DSGVTQTPKHLITATGQRVTLRCSPRSGDLSVYWYQQSLDQGLQFLIQYYNGEERAKGNILERFSAQQFPDLHSELNLSSLELGDSALYFCASSVERVANTGELFFGEGSRLTVL.

This clonotype was observed many times. J is TRBJ2-1 and V is TRBV7-8; D remains unclear. CDR3 size: 17 residues. Trimming left V 1 base short and J 7 bases short, with 20 bases between. Germline CDR1 is SGHVS and CDR2 is FQNEAQ. The CDR3 loop is CASSLVMVSLLGNEQFF. The DNA of the CDR3 is TGTGCCAGCAGCTTAGTTATGGTTAGCTTGCTAGGTAATGAGCAGTTCTTC. The full variable domain, in which reference TRBV7-8 and TRBJ2-1 provide the parts outside the CDR3, is GAGVSQSPRYKVAKRGQDVALRCDPISGHVSLFWYQQALGQGPEFLTYFQNEAQLDKSGLPSDRFFAERPEGSVSTLKIQRTQQEDSAVYLCASSLVMVSLLGNEQFFGPGTRLTVL.

This clonotype appeared a few times. A read error is possible here, since a much larger clone lies one base away. For the CDR3, the DNA is TGTGCCAACAGTGACCAGGGTCCCTACGAGCAGTACTTC. Translating gives CANSDQGPYEQYF. This rearrangement joins TRBV2 to TRBJ2-7; maybe TRBD1 (5 bases). This CDR3 comprises 13 residues. Germline CDR1 SNHLY, CDR2 FYNNEI.

This clonotype was found a few times. This sequence joins TRBV12-3 or TRBV12-4 and TRBJ1-2; possibly TRBD1 for D (5 bases). V lost 1 base and J 7 bases, leaving 10 bases between the germline ends. The length of the CDR3 is 13 residues. CDR3 coding DNA: TGTGCCAGCAGTTTAGGTCCCGGGGCTGGCTACACCTTC. It yields the protein CASSLGPGAGYTF.

About this clonotype: This could be a read error, since a much larger clone is one nucleotide away. This sequence joins TRBV7-6 and TRBJ2-7; D not certain. Trimming removed 1 base at V and 2 bases at J, with 6 bases between. The CDR3 sequence is 13 residues long. CDR1 and CDR2 (germline): SGHVS, FNYEAQ. For the CDR3, the DNA is TGTGCCAGCAGCTTAGAGGACGCCTACGAGCAGTACTTC. This encodes CASSLEDAYEQYF.

This clonotype was detected once. This chain links TRBV10-2 with TRBJ1-2, with D possibly matching TRBD1 (5 bases). The V end lost 8 bases, the J end lost 4 bases, and 20 bases lay between the germline ends. CDR1 and CDR2 from the germline V gene are WSHSY and SAAADI. The CDR3 extends over 15 amino acids. The CDR3 nucleotides read TGCGCCAGCGAGTGGCGGGACCGGGACCGCTATGGCTACACCTTC. It codes for CASEWRDRDRYGYTF.